Following are 27 T cell receptor beta chains from one sample sequenced in a study of shared clonotypes between healthy human individuals. Generated by immunoSEQ multiplex PCR, the TCRdb table keeps only in-frame clones and is missing some. The sample comprises some 2,100,000 clones, under 97% of which are singletons, and roughly 0.13% rests with the top ten. What was sequenced was naive CD4+ T cells sorted from blood. Subset: CD45RA+ positively selected. These receptors were collected from a man aged 18 to 30 in good health.

This chain connects TRBV30 to TRBJ2-1; possible D gene TRBD2, 6 bases. The V and J ends lost 0 bases and 0 bases respectively, with 24 bases between them. Germline assignment: CDR1 GTSNPN and CDR2 SVGIG (reference sequence). CDR3 length: 20 amino acids. CDR3 DNA sequence: TGTGCCTGGAGTGTACGTCTAGGCGAAGGCGGGGTGAGCTCCTACAATGAGCAGTTCTTC. Protein: CAWSVRLGEGGVSSYNEQFF.

This chain connects TRBV12-2 to TRBJ2-5; the D segment call TRBD2 is taken from the table without a DNA check. TRBV12-2 is deemed a pseudogene. This CDR3 region has 15 residues. CDR3 coding DNA: TGTGCAAGTCGCCGACTAGCGGGGGGTATAAAGACCCAGTACTTC. Translation: CASRRLAGGIKTQYF.

The rearrangement links TRBV7-2 to TRBJ1-6; a weak D match, TRBD1 (6 bases). This CDR3 has 17 residues. Trimming took 1 base from V and 2 from J, leaving 12 bases between them. The germline V gene encodes CDR1 SGHTA and CDR2 FQGNSA. DNA of the CDR3: TGTGCCAGCAGCTTAGGGGCAGGGGACGCCTATAATTCACCCCTCCACTTT. Translated, it gives CASSLGAGDAYNSPLHF.

J is TRBJ1-6 and V is TRBV5-1; 7 bases fit TRBD1. J lost 1 base, V lost 0 bases, and 13 bases had no gene match. Germline V gene lookup returns CDR1 SGHRS and CDR2 YFSETQ. This CDR3 region has 20 residues. The CDR3 is CASSLDPDRTAGSYNSPLHF. Written as DNA, the CDR3 is TGCGCCAGCAGCTTGGATCCGGACAGGACGGCGGGGTCCTATAATTCACCCCTCCACTTT.

The V and J genes are TRBV7-2 and TRBJ2-5; D ambiguous. The CDR3 loop spans 14 amino acids. Between the trimmed V and J ends, which lost 1 base and 5 bases, there was a span of 11 bases. CDR1 SGHTA and CDR2 FQGNSA come from the germline V gene. The CDR3 nucleotides are TGTGCCAGCAGCTTAGTGGTAAAACTGGAGACCCAGTACTTC. Translating it yields CASSLVVKLETQYF.

The chain couples TRBV25-1 to TRBJ1-1; the D is unclear. The CDR3 has 13 amino acids. Per the germline V gene, CDR1 is MGHDK and CDR2 is SYGVNS. V was cut by 0 bases and J by 5 bases, with 7 bases left in between. The CDR3 spells CASSEYGTTEAFF. DNA of the CDR3: TGTGCCAGCAGTGAATATGGTACGACTGAAGCTTTCTTT.

V gene TRBV6-5 combines with J gene TRBJ2-7, with D possibly matching TRBD2 (5 bases). This CDR3 is 13 amino acids long. The germline V gene has CDR1 MNHEY and CDR2 SVGAGI. Trimming took off 7 bases at V and 2 bases at J, with 12 bases between the two ends. The CDR3 loop is CASTGSETYEQYF. CDR3 in DNA: TGTGCCAGCACTGGTAGCGAAACCTACGAGCAGTACTTC.

The CDR3 DNA is TGTGCCAGCAGTCGGGACAGGAATGAAAAACTGTTTTTT. It translates to CASSRDRNEKLFF. The genes are TRBV28 and TRBJ1-4, with 8 bases matching TRBD1. This CDR3 has 13 residues. V shed 5 bases, J shed 5 bases, and the junction held 1 base outside the gene matches. Germline V CDR1 and CDR2: MDHEN, SYDVKM.

The gene calls are TRBV30 and TRBJ1-1; D remains unclear. V shed 4 bases and J shed 5 bases, with 17 bases lying between them. CDR3 length: 14 residues. Germline assignment: CDR1 GTSNPN and CDR2 SVGIG (reference sequence). For the CDR3, the DNA is TGTGCCTGGATACTTGAAGGGCTAAGGACTGAAGCTTTCTTT. It yields the protein CAWILEGLRTEAFF.

The chain uses TRBV28 and TRBJ2-7, with TRBD1 as a possible D gene (5 bases). This CDR3 is built from 13 residues. V was cut by 2 bases and J by 3 bases, with 8 bases left in between. Germline lookup yields CDR1 MDHEN and CDR2 SYDVKM. The CDR3 spells CASSLQGGYEQYF. CDR3 in DNA: TGTGCCAGCAGTTTACAGGGCGGCTACGAGCAGTACTTC.

This chain joins TRBV2 and TRBJ1-2; the match to TRBD1 covers 7 bases. The CDR3 consists of 13 residues. Germline loops: CDR1 SNHLY, CDR2 FYNNEI. The V and J ends lost 6 bases and 4 bases, in that order; junction bases with no gene match: 5. The CDR3 nucleotides are TGTGCCAGCAGAACAGACAGGGCCTATGGCTACACCTTC. As protein: CASRTDRAYGYTF.

V is TRBV10-3 and J is TRBJ2-5; perhaps TRBD1 as D (6 bases). The V end was cut by 6 bases, the J end by 3 bases, with 14 bases between. CDR1 is ENHRY, CDR2 SYGVKD, per germline. The CDR3 is 14 amino acids. The CDR3 region has the DNA TGTGCCATCAGCAGGGGAGTGGGTGAAGAGACCCAGTACTTC. This gives the protein CAISRGVGEETQYF.

This chain links TRBV28 with TRBJ1-4; 12 nucleotides agree with TRBD1. V gave up 6 bases and J gave up 10 bases; unmatched junction bases: 9. This CDR3 comprises 15 residues. Germline lookup yields CDR1 MDHEN and CDR2 SYDVKM. Written as DNA, the CDR3 is TGTGCCAGCAGACCACCGGGACAGGGGGCCGGAAAACTGTTTTTT. Translation gives CASRPPGQGAGKLFF. Combining the CDR3 with reference TRBV28 and TRBJ1-4 gives the whole variable domain DVKVTQSSRYLVKRTGEKVFLECVQDMDHENMFWYRQDPGLGLRLIYFSYDVKMKEKGDIPEGYSVSREKKERFSLILESASTNQTSMYLCASRPPGQGAGKLFFGSGTQLSVL.

The chain links TRBV14 to TRBJ2-5, with 9 bases matching TRBD2. The CDR3 is 15 amino acids. V was pared by 4 bases and J by 5 bases, with 8 bases of the junction left unmatched. Germline CDR1 is SGHDN and CDR2 is FVKESK. CDR3 sequence reads: CASSRLAAGGETQYF. DNA of the CDR3: TGTGCCAGCAGCCGACTAGCGGCGGGAGGGGAGACCCAGTACTTC.

V and J are TRBV6-6 and TRBJ1-2; D possibly corresponds to TRBD1 (5 bases). This CDR3 comprises 14 residues. Per the germline V gene, CDR1 is MNHNY and CDR2 is SVGAGI (reference sequence). V dropped 2 bases and J dropped 2 bases, with 9 bases sitting between them. The CDR3 spells CASSYDSVNYGYTF. The CDR3 DNA reads TGTGCCAGCAGTTACGACAGCGTCAACTATGGCTACACCTTC.

The chain is built from TRBV6-6 and TRBJ2-5, with TRBD2 identical over 11 bases. With 6 bases clipped from V and 1 base from J, the junction kept 7 bases outside the gene matches. Germline V gives CDR1 MNHNY, CDR2 SVGAGI (reference sequence). The CDR3 length is 16 residues. The CDR3 DNA follows: TGTGCCAGCAGCCTCGGACTAGCGGGTCTCCAAGAGACCCAGTACTTC. Its translation: CASSLGLAGLQETQYF.

This clone turned up a few times. The chain has TRBV5-5 and TRBJ1-1, with D hard to call. The CDR3 runs 15 residues. V shed 1 base and J shed 0 bases, with 10 bases lying between them. Per the germline V gene, CDR1 is SGHKS and CDR2 is YYEKEE (reference sequence). The CDR3 sequence: CASSLSWSMNTEAFF. The CDR3 DNA is TGTGCCAGCAGCTTGTCGTGGTCCATGAACACTGAAGCTTTCTTT.

Written as DNA, the CDR3 is TGTGCCAGCTCACCAGGTCCCGAATCGGCTTTCTTT. Translated, it gives CASSPGPESAFF. The V and J genes are TRBV18 and TRBJ1-1; D uncertain. The length of the CDR3 is 12 residues. V was shortened by 2 bases and J by 11 bases, with 12 bases between the two germline ends. Germline V CDR1 and CDR2: KGHSH, LQKENI.

This sequence joins TRBV6-5 and TRBJ1-4; 7 nucleotides agree with TRBD1. This CDR3 region has 15 residues. CDR1 and CDR2 from the germline V gene are MNHEY and SVGAGI. V dropped 6 bases and J dropped 3; count of bases not matched to a gene: 7. The CDR3 coding sequence is TGTGCCAGCAGCCTCGACAGGGTATCTAATGAAAAACTGTTTTTT. The encoded protein is CASSLDRVSNEKLFF.

About this clone itself: Different DNA sequences within this sample yield the same CDR3. V and J are TRBV15 and TRBJ2-7; D call uncertain. Per germline, CDR1 LNHNV and CDR2 YYDKDF (reference sequence). The CDR3 is made up of 11 amino acids. Trimming left V 1 base short and J 6 bases short, with 4 bases between. CDR3 region: CATSRASEQYF. CDR3 coding DNA: TGTGCCACCAGCAGAGCAAGCGAGCAGTACTTC.

This sequence joins TRBV6-1 and TRBJ2-7; TRBD1 might be the D (6 bases). Looked up from germline, CDR1 is MNHNS and CDR2 is SASEGT. The V end was cut by 2 bases, the J end by 7 bases, with 12 bases between. The CDR3 loop spans 13 amino acids. The CDR3 here is CASSERGKREQYF. CDR3 coding DNA: TGTGCCAGCAGTGAAAGGGGGAAGCGGGAGCAGTACTTC.

The chain links TRBV7-2 to TRBJ1-4, with unresolved D. CDR3 length equals 13 residues. The germline gives CDR1 SGHTA, CDR2 FQGNSA. Trimming removed 5 bases at V and 0 bases at J, with 4 bases between. This chain's CDR3 is CASSRSTNEKLFF. In DNA form, the CDR3 reads TGTGCCAGCAGCAGATCAACTAATGAAAAACTGTTTTTT.

This chain uses TRBV11-1 with TRBJ2-2; TRBD2 matches at 12 bases. In germline, CDR1 is SGHAT, CDR2 FQDESV (reference sequence). The CDR3 spans 16 residues. V gave up 5 bases and J gave up 5 bases; unmatched junction bases: 6. As DNA, the CDR3 is TGTGCCAGCAGCCCCAGGACTAGCGGGGAGACCGGGGAGCTGTTTTTT. Translating it yields CASSPRTSGETGELFF.

Comments on this clone: Within the sample, other DNA sequences also encode this same CDR3. The chain recombines TRBV29-1 with TRBJ1-1; D gene uncertain. CDR3 length equals 14 residues. The germline V gene encodes CDR1 SQVTM and CDR2 ANQGSEA. The V end lost 3 bases, the J end lost 1 base, and 12 bases lay between the germline ends. The CDR3 protein is CSVELRLGNTEAFF. The CDR3 DNA follows: TGCAGCGTTGAGCTTAGGTTGGGGAACACTGAAGCTTTCTTT.

The gene calls are TRBV14 and TRBJ2-7, with TRBD1 matching 9 bases. V shed 0 bases, J shed 4 bases, and the junction held 4 bases outside the gene matches. The CDR3 covers 15 residues. Germline V gene lookup returns CDR1 SGHDN and CDR2 FVKESK. The CDR3 DNA sequence: TGTGCCAGCAGCCAAGACTCCGGGACAGGGTACGAGCAGTACTTC. Translation: CASSQDSGTGYEQYF.

V is TRBV18 and J is TRBJ1-6; D is undetermined. The CDR3 has 14 amino acids. With 3 bases removed from V and 6 bases from J, the gap between germline ends came to 9 bases. Germline CDR1 reads KGHSH; CDR2 reads LQKENI. The CDR3, as DNA: TGTGCCAGCTCACCCGGACGAACTAATTCACCCCTCCACTTT. Translated: CASSPGRTNSPLHF.

The J gene is TRBJ2-7, the V gene TRBV11-2, with D perhaps assigned TRBD1 or TRBD2 (6 bases each). CDR3 length equals 14 residues. V was trimmed by 5 bases and J by 7 bases, leaving 18 bases between them. Germline V gene sequence: CDR1 SGHAT, CDR2 FQNNGV. The CDR3 loop is CASSPMTGAGEQYF. In DNA form, the CDR3 reads TGTGCCAGCAGCCCAATGACGGGGGCCGGTGAGCAGTACTTC.